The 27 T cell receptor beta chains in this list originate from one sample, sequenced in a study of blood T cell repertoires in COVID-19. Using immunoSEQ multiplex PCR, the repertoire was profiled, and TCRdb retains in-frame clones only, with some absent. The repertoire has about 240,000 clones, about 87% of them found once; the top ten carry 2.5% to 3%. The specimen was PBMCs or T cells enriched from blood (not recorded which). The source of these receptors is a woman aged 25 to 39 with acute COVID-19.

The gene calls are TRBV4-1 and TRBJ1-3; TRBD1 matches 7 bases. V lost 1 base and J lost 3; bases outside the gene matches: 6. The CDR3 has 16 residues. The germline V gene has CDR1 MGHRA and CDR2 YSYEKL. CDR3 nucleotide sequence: TGCGCCAGCAGCCAAGGAGACAGGGTGAATGGAAACACCATATATTTT. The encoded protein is CASSQGDRVNGNTIYF.

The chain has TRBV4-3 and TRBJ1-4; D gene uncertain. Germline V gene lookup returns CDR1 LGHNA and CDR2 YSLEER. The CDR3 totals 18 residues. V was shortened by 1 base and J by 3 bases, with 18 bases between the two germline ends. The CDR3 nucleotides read TGCGCCAGCAGCCAAGCGAAATCGATACAGATGGCTAATGAAAAACTGTTTTTT. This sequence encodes CASSQAKSIQMANEKLFF.

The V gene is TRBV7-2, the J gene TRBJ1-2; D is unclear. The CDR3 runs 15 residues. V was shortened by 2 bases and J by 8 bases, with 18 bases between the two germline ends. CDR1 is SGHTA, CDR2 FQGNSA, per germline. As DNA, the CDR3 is TGTGCCAGCAGCTTAACGACTCGGCCCGGGAGGGGCTACACCTTC. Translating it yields CASSLTTRPGRGYTF.

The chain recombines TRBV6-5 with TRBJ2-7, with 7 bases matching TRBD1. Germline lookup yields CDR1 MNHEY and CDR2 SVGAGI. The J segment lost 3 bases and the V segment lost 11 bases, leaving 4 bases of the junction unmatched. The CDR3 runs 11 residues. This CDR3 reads CAVQGIYEQYF. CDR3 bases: TGTGCCGTACAGGGGATCTACGAGCAGTACTTC.

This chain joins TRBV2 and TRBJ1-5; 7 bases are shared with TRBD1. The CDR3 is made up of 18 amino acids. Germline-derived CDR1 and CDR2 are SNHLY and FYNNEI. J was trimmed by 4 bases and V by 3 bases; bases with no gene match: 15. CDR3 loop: CASSDGVGGRDSNQPQHF. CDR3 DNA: TGTGCCAGCAGTGATGGGGTCGGGGGCCGGGACAGTAATCAGCCCCAGCATTTT. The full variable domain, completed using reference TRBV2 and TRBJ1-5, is EPEVTQTPSHQVTQMGQEVILRCVPISNHLYFYWYRQILGQKVEFLVSFYNNEISEKSEIFDDQFSVERPDGSNFTLKIRSTKLEDSAMYFCASSDGVGGRDSNQPQHFGDGTRLSIL.

The CDR3 region has the DNA TGCGCCAGCAGCTCAGGGGTGGGTACTGAAGCTTTCTTT. Protein: CASSSGVGTEAFF. V and J are TRBV5-1 and TRBJ1-1, with a weak D call TRBD1 (6 bases). V was trimmed by 3 bases and J by 5 bases, leaving 11 bases between them. The CDR3 contains 13 residues. Germline-derived CDR1 and CDR2 are SGHRS and YFSETQ. Combining the CDR3 with reference TRBV5-1 and TRBJ1-1 gives the whole variable domain KAGVTQTPRYLIKTRGQQVTLSCSPISGHRSVSWYQQTPGQGLQFLFEYFSETQRNKGNFPGRFSGRQFSNSRSEMNVSTLELGDSALYLCASSSGVGTEAFFGQGTRLTVV.

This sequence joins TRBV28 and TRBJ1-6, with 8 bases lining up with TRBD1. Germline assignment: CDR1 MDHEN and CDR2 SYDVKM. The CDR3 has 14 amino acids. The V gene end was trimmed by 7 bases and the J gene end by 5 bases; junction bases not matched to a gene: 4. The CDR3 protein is CASKTGENNSPLHF. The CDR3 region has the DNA TGTGCCAGCAAGACAGGGGAAAATAATTCACCCCTCCACTTT. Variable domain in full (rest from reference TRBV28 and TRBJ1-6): DVKVTQSSRYLVKRTGEKVFLECVQDMDHENMFWYRQDPGLGLRLIYFSYDVKMKEKGDIPEGYSVSREKKERFSLILESASTNQTSMYLCASKTGENNSPLHFGNGTRLTVT.

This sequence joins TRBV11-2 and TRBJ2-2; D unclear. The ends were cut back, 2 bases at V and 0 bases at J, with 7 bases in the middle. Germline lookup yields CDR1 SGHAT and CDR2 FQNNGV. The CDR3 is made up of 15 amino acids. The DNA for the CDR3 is TGTGCCAGCAGCTTATGGCGGACGAACACCGGGGAGCTGTTTTTT. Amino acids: CASSLWRTNTGELFF.

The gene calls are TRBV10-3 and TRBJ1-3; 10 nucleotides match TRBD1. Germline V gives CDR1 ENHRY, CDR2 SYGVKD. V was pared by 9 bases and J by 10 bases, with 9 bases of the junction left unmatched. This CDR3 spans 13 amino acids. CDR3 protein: CAIGQGGRGTIYF. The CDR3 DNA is TGTGCCATTGGACAGGGGGGAAGGGGGACCATATATTTT.

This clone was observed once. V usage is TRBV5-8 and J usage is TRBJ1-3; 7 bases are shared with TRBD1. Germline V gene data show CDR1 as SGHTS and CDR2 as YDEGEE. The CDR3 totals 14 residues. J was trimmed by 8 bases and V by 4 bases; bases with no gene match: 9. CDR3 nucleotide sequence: TGTGCCAGCAGCGTACTTACAGGGGTTGACACCATATATTTT. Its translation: CASSVLTGVDTIYF.

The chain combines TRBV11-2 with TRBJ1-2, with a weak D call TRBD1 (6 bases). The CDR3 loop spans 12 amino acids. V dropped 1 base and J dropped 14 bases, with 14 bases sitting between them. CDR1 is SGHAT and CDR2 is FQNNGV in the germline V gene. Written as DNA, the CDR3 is TGTGCCAGCAGCTTAGGGTTCGGGACAAGGACCTTC. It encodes CASSLGFGTRTF. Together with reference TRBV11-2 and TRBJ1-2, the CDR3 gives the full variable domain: EAGVAQSPRYKIIEKRQSVAFWCNPISGHATLYWYQQILGQGPKLLIQFQNNGVVDDSQLPKDRFSAERLKGVDSTLKIQPAKLEDSAVYLCASSLGFGTRTFGSGTRLTVV.

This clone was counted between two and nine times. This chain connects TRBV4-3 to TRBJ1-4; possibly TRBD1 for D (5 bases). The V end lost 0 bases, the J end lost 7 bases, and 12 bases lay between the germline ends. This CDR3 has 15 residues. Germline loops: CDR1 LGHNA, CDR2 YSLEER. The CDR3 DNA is TGCGCCAGCAGCCAAGACGCGGGACGTAGTGAAAAACTGTTTTTT. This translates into CASSQDAGRSEKLFF.

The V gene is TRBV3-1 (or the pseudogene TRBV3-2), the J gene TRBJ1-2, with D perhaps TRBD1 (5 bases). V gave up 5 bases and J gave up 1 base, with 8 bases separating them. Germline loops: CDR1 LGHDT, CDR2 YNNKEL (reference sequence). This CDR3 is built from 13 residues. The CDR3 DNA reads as TGTGCCAGCAGCAGGGACTATAACTATGGCTACACCTTC. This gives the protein CASSRDYNYGYTF.

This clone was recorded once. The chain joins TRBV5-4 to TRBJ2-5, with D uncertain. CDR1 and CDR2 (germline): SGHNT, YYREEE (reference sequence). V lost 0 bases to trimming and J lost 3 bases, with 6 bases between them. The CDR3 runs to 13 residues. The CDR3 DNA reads TGTGCCAGCAGCTTGGACCCGGAAGAGACCCAGTACTTC. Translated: CASSLDPEETQYF.

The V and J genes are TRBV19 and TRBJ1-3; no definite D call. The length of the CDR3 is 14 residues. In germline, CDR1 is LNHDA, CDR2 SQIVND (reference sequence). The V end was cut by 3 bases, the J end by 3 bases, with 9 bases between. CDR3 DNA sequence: TGTGCCAGTAGTATGGGAGAGATTGGAAACACCATATATTTT. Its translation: CASSMGEIGNTIYF.

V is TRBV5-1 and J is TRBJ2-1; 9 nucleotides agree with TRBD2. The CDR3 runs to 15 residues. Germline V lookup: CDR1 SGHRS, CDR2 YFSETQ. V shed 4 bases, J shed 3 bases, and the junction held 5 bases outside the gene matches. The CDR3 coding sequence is TGCGCCAGCAGCCTGACTAGCGGCTACTACAATGAGCAGTTCTTC. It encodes CASSLTSGYYNEQFF. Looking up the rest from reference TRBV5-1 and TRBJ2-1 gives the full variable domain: KAGVTQTPRYLIKTRGQQVTLSCSPISGHRSVSWYQQTPGQGLQFLFEYFSETQRNKGNFPGRFSGRQFSNSRSEMNVSTLELGDSALYLCASSLTSGYYNEQFFGPGTRLTVL.

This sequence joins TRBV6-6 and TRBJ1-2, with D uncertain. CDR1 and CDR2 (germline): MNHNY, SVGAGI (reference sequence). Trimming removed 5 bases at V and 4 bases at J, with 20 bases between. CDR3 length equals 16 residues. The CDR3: CASSPSYHSSSYGYTF. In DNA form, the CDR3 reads TGTGCCAGCAGTCCCAGTTATCATTCTTCCTCCTATGGCTACACCTTC.

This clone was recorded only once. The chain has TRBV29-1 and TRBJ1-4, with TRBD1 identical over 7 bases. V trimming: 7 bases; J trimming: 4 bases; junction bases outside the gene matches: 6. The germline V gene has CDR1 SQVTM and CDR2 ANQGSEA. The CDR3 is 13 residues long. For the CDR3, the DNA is TGCAGCGCCGGGACAGCCATTAATGAAAAACTGTTTTTT. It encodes CSAGTAINEKLFF.

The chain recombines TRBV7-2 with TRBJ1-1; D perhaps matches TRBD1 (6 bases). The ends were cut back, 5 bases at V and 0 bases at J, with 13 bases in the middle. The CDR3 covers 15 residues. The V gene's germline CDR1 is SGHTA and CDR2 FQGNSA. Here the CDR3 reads CASSLLGGLNTEAFF. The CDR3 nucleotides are TGTGCCAGCAGCCTCCTGGGGGGGCTGAACACTGAAGCTTTCTTT.

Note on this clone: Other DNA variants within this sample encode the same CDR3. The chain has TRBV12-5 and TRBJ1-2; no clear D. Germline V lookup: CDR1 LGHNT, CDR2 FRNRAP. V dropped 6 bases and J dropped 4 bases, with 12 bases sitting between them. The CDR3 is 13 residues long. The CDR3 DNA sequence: TGTGCTAGTGGGTTAGACCGAGGCTATGGCTACACCTTC. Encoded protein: CASGLDRGYGYTF.

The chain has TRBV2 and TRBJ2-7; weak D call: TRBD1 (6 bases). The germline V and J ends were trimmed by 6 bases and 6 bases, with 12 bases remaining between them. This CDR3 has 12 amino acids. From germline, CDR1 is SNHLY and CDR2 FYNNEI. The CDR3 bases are TGTGCCAGCAGACAGGGTTACGGCGAGCAGTACTTC. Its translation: CASRQGYGEQYF.

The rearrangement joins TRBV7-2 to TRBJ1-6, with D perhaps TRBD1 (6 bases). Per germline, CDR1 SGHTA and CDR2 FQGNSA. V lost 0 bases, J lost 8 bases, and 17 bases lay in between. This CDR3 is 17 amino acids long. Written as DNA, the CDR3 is TGTGCCAGCAGCTTAGCGCTCCTACAGGGTATCGATTCACCCCTCCACTTT. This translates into CASSLALLQGIDSPLHF.

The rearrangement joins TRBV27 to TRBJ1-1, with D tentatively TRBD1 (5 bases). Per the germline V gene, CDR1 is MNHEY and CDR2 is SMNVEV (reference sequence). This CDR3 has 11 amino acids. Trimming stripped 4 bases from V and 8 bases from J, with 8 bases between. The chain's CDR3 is CASSSQGEAFF. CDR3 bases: TGTGCCAGCAGTTCCCAGGGAGAAGCTTTCTTT.

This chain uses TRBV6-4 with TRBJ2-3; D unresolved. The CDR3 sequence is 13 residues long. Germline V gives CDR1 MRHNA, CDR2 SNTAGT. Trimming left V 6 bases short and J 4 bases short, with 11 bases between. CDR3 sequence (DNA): TGTGCCAGCAGCCTCCTACCATCAGATACGCAGTATTTT. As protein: CASSLLPSDTQYF.

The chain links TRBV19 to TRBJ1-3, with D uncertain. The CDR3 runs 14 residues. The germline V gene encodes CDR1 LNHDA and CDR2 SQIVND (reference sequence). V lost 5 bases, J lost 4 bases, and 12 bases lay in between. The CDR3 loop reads CASSYLSGGNTIYF. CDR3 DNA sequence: TGTGCCAGTAGTTATCTTTCTGGCGGAAACACCATATATTTT.

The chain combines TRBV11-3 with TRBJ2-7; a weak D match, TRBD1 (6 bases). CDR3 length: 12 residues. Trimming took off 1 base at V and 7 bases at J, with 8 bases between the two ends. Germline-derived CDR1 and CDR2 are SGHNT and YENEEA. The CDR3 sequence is CASSLGTAEQYF. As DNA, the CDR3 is TGTGCCAGCAGCTTAGGGACAGCGGAGCAGTACTTC.

The CDR3 spells CASSLRGQGKETQYF. As DNA, the CDR3 is TGCGCCAGCAGCTTGAGGGGACAGGGGAAAGAGACCCAGTACTTC. The chain has TRBV5-1 and TRBJ2-5, with TRBD1 matching over 10 bases. Trimming took 1 base from V and 3 from J; bases not matched to a gene: 3. Per the germline V gene, CDR1 is SGHRS and CDR2 is YFSETQ. The CDR3 is made up of 15 amino acids.